The clone carrying this T cell receptor (beta chain) was counted only a few times. Its cognate antigen is unknown. The data were obtained in a study of response to subunit inactivated influenza vaccine. Study-wide findings and caveats: New T cells are recruited in small numbers by each seasonal influenza vaccination, according to the authors' suggestion.

TCRdb redid the calling of the RT-PCR reads with MiXCR, one entry per CDR3 protein. The table includes around 520,000 distinct CDR3 sequences, roughly 25% detected once. V was cut by 8 bases and J by 5 bases, with 22 bases left in between. The CDR3 is 16 amino acids. The sequencing used CD4+ T cells sorted from PBMCs, collected more than 4 days after vaccination. The clonotype comes from a man in his fifties or sixties who received an inactivated influenza vaccine. The V and J genes are TRBV12-3 or TRBV12-4 and TRBJ2-4; D remains ambiguous. The CDR3 protein is CASCVSLGRQENIQYF. The CDR3 DNA reads TGTGCCAGCTGCGTCTCCCTTGGACGTCAAGAAAACATTCAGTACTTC.